Listed here are 5 T cell receptor beta chains from one sample, sequenced in a study of CD8+CD57+ T cells in acquired aplastic anemia. TCR beta VDJ combinations and CDR3 sequences were profiled from genomic DNA. MiXCR, applied by TCRdb to the reads, yields one record per CDR3 protein. This table holds around 180,000 distinct CDR3 sequences, 45% to 60% found once. The authors sequenced patients whose flow cytometry had shown CD8+CD57+ cell expansion. The material sequenced was sorted CD4+, CD8+, or CD8+CD57+ T cells (not recorded which) from PBMCs. The receptors here all came from a human donor with aplastic anemia.

The V call is TRBV5-5, the J call TRBJ1-2; 11 positions agree with TRBD1. CDR1 is SGHKS, CDR2 YYEKEE, per germline (reference sequence). The CDR3 has 15 amino acids. With 4 bases clipped from V and 3 bases from J, the junction kept 5 bases outside the gene matches. The chain's CDR3 is CASSPLGQGDYGYTF. The CDR3 DNA is TGTGCCAGCAGCCCACTGGGACAGGGGGACTATGGCTACACCTTC.

The rearrangement uses TRBV29-1 and TRBJ1-1; D uncertain. The CDR3 loop spans 14 amino acids. CDR1 is SQVTM, CDR2 ANQGSEA, per germline. The CDR3 sequence is CSAPVGGVNTEAFF. DNA of the CDR3: TGCAGTGCCCCAGTAGGTGGGGTCAACACTGAAGCTTTCTTT.

The CDR3 DNA reads as TGTGCCATCAGCGAAGGGGCGGGAGTGGGCGAGCAGTACTTC. It is translated as CAISEGAGVGEQYF. The rearrangement joins TRBV10-3 to TRBJ2-7; 7 positions agree with TRBD2. This CDR3 contains 14 residues. Germline CDR1 ENHRY, CDR2 SYGVKD. V shed 6 bases and J 6 bases; nucleotides not matched to a gene: 11.

This chain uses TRBV7-2 with TRBJ2-2; D is unresolved. The CDR3 covers 13 residues. V was cut by 4 bases and J by 3 bases, with 6 bases left in between. The germline gives CDR1 SGHTA, CDR2 FQGNSA. The CDR3 DNA reads as TGTGCCAGCAGCTCCTTCTACACCGGGGAGCTGTTTTTT. Protein product: CASSSFYTGELFF.

This chain links TRBV5-1 with TRBJ1-1; D is ambiguous. V gave up 1 base and J gave up 4 bases, with 11 bases separating them. Germline assignment: CDR1 SGHRS and CDR2 YFSETQ. This CDR3 is built from 14 residues. The chain's CDR3 is CASSLFPDGTEAFF. The CDR3 bases are TGCGCCAGCAGCTTGTTCCCCGATGGCACTGAAGCTTTCTTT.